This record covers a single T cell receptor (beta chain). Its antigen is still unknown. Repertoires were generated with immunoSEQ multiplex PCR, while TCRdb's copy carries only in-frame clones and drops some. The sample includes more than 40,000 clones, roughly two thirds of them seen just once. Before sequencing took place, the ViraFEST assay used viral peptide pools to expand antigen-specific CD4+ T cells. Investigators separated out CD4+ T cells once about eleven days of culture had passed. Vaccine recipients lacked prior SARS-CoV-2 infection and had negative nucleocapsid antibodies. IL-2 at 10 IU/ml and peptides at about 10 ug/ml were added to cultured PBMC, two million per well. Germline CDR1 reads MDHEN; CDR2 reads SYDVKM. The CDR3 covers 13 residues. Between the trimmed V and J ends, which lost 4 bases and 1 base, there was a span of 8 bases. These data belong to a study of vaccination effects on CD4 cells after COVID-19. Whole-study context: All study participants received two doses of BNT162b2 or mRNA-1273 vaccine.

The chain is built from TRBV28 and TRBJ2-7; D might be TRBD1 (6 bases). This sequence was found in a human donor who received a COVID-19 vaccine. The material was CD4+ T cells from PBMCs cultured with HCoV-OC43 spike peptides, obtained before COVID-19 vaccination. Described subset: HCoV-OC43 spike overlapping peptide pool stimulation. The CDR3 spells CASSSGQSYEQYF. The CDR3 bases are TGTGCCAGCAGTTCCGGACAGTCCTACGAGCAGTACTTC.